This entry lists 26 T cell receptor beta chains sequenced from one sample in a study of blood T cell repertoires in COVID-19. Libraries were prepared by immunoSEQ multiplex PCR; TCRdb keeps only in-frame clonotypes and omits some of them. This sample has some 150,000 clones, with 80% found just once. Source material: peripheral blood. These receptors all stem from a man aged 55 to 70 with acute or convalescent COVID-19.

This clone showed up just a few times. The chain carries TRBV28 and TRBJ2-7, with D perhaps TRBD2 (6 bases). The CDR3 contains 13 residues. V was trimmed by 8 bases and J by 2 bases, leaving 13 bases between them. Germline V lookup: CDR1 MDHEN, CDR2 SYDVKM. CDR3: CASRTEGPYEQYF. The CDR3 DNA reads as TGTGCCAGCCGCACGGAGGGCCCCTACGAGCAGTACTTC.

The rearrangement links TRBV27 to TRBJ1-2; 9 bases are shared with TRBD1. The CDR3 extends over 14 amino acids. CDR1 and CDR2 from the germline V gene are MNHEY and SMNVEV (reference sequence). V was clipped by 6 bases and J by 4 bases; unmatched bases: 6. The CDR3 protein is CASSQATGGYGYTF. For the CDR3, the DNA is TGTGCCAGCAGCCAGGCGACAGGGGGCTATGGCTACACCTTC.

This chain links TRBV13 with TRBJ2-2, with 8 bases that match TRBD2. The CDR3 totals 16 residues. The germline V gene encodes CDR1 PRHDT and CDR2 FYEKMQ (reference sequence). V was clipped by 3 bases and J by 1 base; unmatched bases: 4. The chain's CDR3 is CASSFRSGVNTGELFF. The CDR3 coding sequence is TGTGCCAGCAGCTTCCGTAGCGGGGTGAACACCGGGGAGCTGTTTTTT.

V is TRBV9 and J is TRBJ2-7; 9 positions agree with TRBD1. There are 14 residues in the CDR3. Germline V gene data show CDR1 as SGDLS and CDR2 as YYNGEE. V dropped 2 bases and J dropped 7; count of bases not matched to a gene: 7. The DNA of the CDR3 is TGTGCCAGCAGCGTCGGGACAGGGCGGACGGAGCAGTACTTC. It specifies CASSVGTGRTEQYF.

This CDR3 reads CASTLSPGIIKGDTQYF. CDR3 sequence (DNA): TGTGCCAGCACCCTCTCACCGGGAATCATTAAAGGAGATACGCAGTATTTT. This chain uses TRBV7-2 with TRBJ2-3; D perhaps matches TRBD2 (5 bases). Trimming stripped 7 bases from V and 5 bases from J, with 25 bases between. Germline CDR1 is SGHTA and CDR2 is FQGNSA. CDR3 size: 17 residues.

This clone was seen a single time. The J gene is TRBJ1-5, the V gene TRBV28; D remains unclear. The V gene's germline CDR1 is MDHEN and CDR2 SYDVKM. This CDR3 is 16 amino acids long. Between the trimmed V and J ends, which lost 5 bases and 4 bases, there was a span of 18 bases. The CDR3: CASSVSPPGFNQPQHF. The CDR3 nucleotides are TGTGCCAGCAGTGTCTCCCCCCCCGGTTTTAATCAGCCCCAGCATTTT.

This rearrangement joins TRBV6-5 to TRBJ1-1, with a possible D match to TRBD1 (5 bases). Germline CDR1 reads MNHEY; CDR2 reads SVGAGI. This CDR3 is 15 amino acids long. V shed 7 bases and J shed 4 bases, with 19 bases lying between them. CDR3 DNA: TGTGCCAGCACCCCAATTCCAGGGTTGGCCACTGAAGCTTTCTTT. Its translation is CASTPIPGLATEAFF.

This chain joins TRBV19 and TRBJ1-6; 7 bases agree with TRBD1. The trim removed 3 bases at V and 6 bases at J, leaving 11 bases unmatched. CDR1 is LNHDA and CDR2 is SQIVND in the germline V gene (reference sequence). CDR3 length: 17 amino acids. CDR3 in DNA: TGTGCCAGTAGTATCACCCGGGACAGCCTCCCTAATTCACCCCTCCACTTT. Its translation: CASSITRDSLPNSPLHF.

The rearrangement links TRBV7-2 to TRBJ2-6; perhaps TRBD2 as D (5 bases). This CDR3 region has 18 residues. Germline V lookup: CDR1 SGHTA, CDR2 FQGNSA. Trimming removed 5 bases at V and 2 bases at J, with 19 bases between. CDR3 in DNA: TGTGCCAGCAGCCCCTTGCCGGCCCGGAGGACTGGGGCCAACGTCCTGACTTTC. Encoded protein: CASSPLPARRTGANVLTF.

A few counts support this clone. The chain joins TRBV18 to TRBJ2-7; 11 bases are a match to TRBD2. The V gene end was trimmed by 6 bases and the J gene end by 10 bases; junction bases not matched to a gene: 8. Per germline, CDR1 KGHSH and CDR2 LQKENI. This CDR3 has 13 residues. The CDR3 here is CASSVAGGPDQYF. The CDR3 DNA reads TGTGCCAGCTCGGTAGCGGGAGGGCCCGACCAGTACTTC.

The chain employs TRBV6-6 and TRBJ2-7; possible D gene TRBD1, 6 bases. This CDR3 has 17 amino acids. V was pared by 5 bases and J by 4 bases, with 24 bases between. Germline V gene sequence: CDR1 MNHNY, CDR2 SVGAGI (reference sequence). CDR3 sequence: CASSPTWSQGRGYEQYF. The CDR3 region has the DNA TGTGCCAGCAGTCCTACTTGGTCGCAGGGAAGGGGGTACGAGCAGTACTTC.

This clone was seen once. The rearrangement joins TRBV6-5 to TRBJ1-2; 7 positions match TRBD1. This CDR3 is built from 14 residues. Per germline, CDR1 MNHEY and CDR2 SVGAGI. Trimming took 0 bases from V and 9 from J; bases not matched to a gene: 7. CDR3 sequence (DNA): TGTGCCAGCAGTTACTCTACTCTACAGGGGAGCTACACCTTC. Translated, it gives CASSYSTLQGSYTF.

This rearrangement joins TRBV12-3 or TRBV12-4 to TRBJ1-1; D may be TRBD1 (6 bases). V dropped 4 bases and J dropped 12 bases, with 18 bases sitting between them. This CDR3 is built from 13 residues. The CDR3 nucleotides read TGTGCCAGCAGTTCGCTGTCTGGGGGCAGGACTTTCTTT. It specifies CASSSLSGGRTFF.

In its sample, this clone was seen a few times. The chain has TRBV10-2 and TRBJ1-3, with D possibly TRBD1 on 5 matching bases. The length of the CDR3 is 16 residues. The V end was cut by 6 bases, the J end by 7 bases, with 22 bases between. Germline V gives CDR1 WSHSY, CDR2 SAAADI. CDR3 sequence: CASSAQPGPRGNTIYF. The CDR3 DNA sequence: TGCGCCAGCAGCGCTCAACCGGGACCCCGGGGGAACACCATATATTTT.

The chain links TRBV5-1 to TRBJ2-3, with TRBD2 matching over 11 bases. V lost 3 bases, J lost 4 bases, and 10 bases stayed unmatched. The CDR3 loop spans 17 amino acids. Germline CDR1 reads SGHRS; CDR2 reads YFSETQ. In DNA form, the CDR3 reads TGCGCCAGCAGCTCCCTAGCGGGGGGACCCCATTCAGATACGCAGTATTTT. Its translation: CASSSLAGGPHSDTQYF.

The CDR3 coding sequence is TGTGCCAGCAGCTTAGCCGCAGCGGGATCCTACAATGAGCAGTTCTTC. Protein sequence: CASSLAAAGSYNEQFF. V and J are TRBV7-2 and TRBJ2-1; 7 positions match TRBD2. After removal of 0 bases from V and 1 base from J, the junction contained 3 bases not matched to a gene. This CDR3 comprises 16 residues. CDR1 is SGHTA and CDR2 is FQGNSA in the germline V gene.

The chain has TRBV6-6 and TRBJ1-6; D is ambiguous. Germline V gene data show CDR1 as MNHNY and CDR2 as SVGAGI (reference sequence). V was shortened by 9 bases and J by 4 bases, with 10 bases between the two germline ends. This CDR3 comprises 13 residues. This CDR3 reads CASRGNYNSPLHF. The CDR3, as DNA: TGTGCCAGTCGCGGGAATTATAATTCACCCCTCCACTTT.

This clone was counted a single time. The chain employs TRBV12-3 or TRBV12-4 and TRBJ1-2; TRBD1 matches at 7 bases. V was pared by 6 bases and J by 8 bases, with 6 bases of the junction left unmatched. There are 12 residues in the CDR3. CDR3 sequence (DNA): TGTGCCAGCAGCGAGGGGGCCTTGGGCTACACCTTC. Protein sequence: CASSEGALGYTF.

This rearrangement joins TRBV6-5 to TRBJ1-2; D gene unclear. Deletions cut 5 bases from V and 1 base from J, with 8 bases between. Per germline, CDR1 MNHEY and CDR2 SVGAGI. The CDR3 is 13 amino acids. In nucleotides, the CDR3 is TGTGCCAGCAGTACCACGGGTAACTATGGCTACACCTTC. Its translation: CASSTTGNYGYTF.

The chain joins TRBV19 to TRBJ2-1; D possibly corresponds to TRBD2 (6 bases). The CDR3 covers 15 residues. Germline CDR1 and CDR2: LNHDA and SQIVND (reference sequence). V was shortened by 3 bases and J by 0 bases, with 9 bases between the two germline ends. The CDR3 loop reads CASSIRGSSYNEQFF. The CDR3 DNA follows: TGTGCCAGTAGTATTCGGGGGAGCTCCTACAATGAGCAGTTCTTC.

This clone was counted only a few times. The chain links TRBV6-5 to TRBJ1-5; D perhaps matches TRBD1 (5 bases). Germline values: CDR1 MNHEY, CDR2 SVGAGI. Trimming pared 7 bases from V and 0 bases from J, leaving 13 bases between. CDR3 length: 15 residues. CDR3 loop: CASTGQGNSNQPQHF. CDR3 nucleotides: TGTGCCAGCACAGGGCAGGGTAATAGCAATCAGCCCCAGCATTTT.

There are many counts of this clone. The V and J genes are TRBV2 and TRBJ2-2; 7 positions match TRBD1. Germline loops: CDR1 SNHLY, CDR2 FYNNEI. V trimming: 5 bases; J trimming: 0 bases; junction bases outside the gene matches: 3. The CDR3 runs 15 residues. Written as DNA, the CDR3 is TGTGCCAGCAGTCTGGACAGGACGAACACCGGGGAGCTGTTTTTT. The encoded protein is CASSLDRTNTGELFF.

V gene TRBV18 combines with J gene TRBJ2-3, with D possibly TRBD2 on 6 matching bases. Per germline, CDR1 KGHSH and CDR2 LQKENI. The CDR3 runs 16 residues. The V end lost 5 bases, the J end lost 1 base, and 16 bases lay between the germline ends. The CDR3 protein is CASSSRDFRGTDTQYF. The CDR3 DNA sequence: TGTGCCAGCTCAAGCCGGGACTTCAGGGGCACAGATACGCAGTATTTT.

This clone was detected a few times. The V gene is TRBV4-2, the J gene TRBJ2-2, with 7 positions matching TRBD1. With V trimmed by 2 bases and J by 1 base, 7 bases remained unmatched. Germline-derived CDR1 and CDR2 are LGHNA and YNFKEQ. This CDR3 spans 17 amino acids. The CDR3 sequence is CASSQSVGTENTGELFF. CDR3 bases: TGTGCCAGCAGCCAATCCGTTGGGACAGAGAACACCGGGGAGCTGTTTTTT.

This clone showed up just a few times. V and J are TRBV3-1 (or the pseudogene TRBV3-2) and TRBJ1-3; D gene unclear. The germline V and J ends were trimmed by 2 bases and 0 bases, with 2 bases remaining between them. The CDR3 covers 13 residues. CDR1 and CDR2 (germline): LGHDT, YNNKEL (reference sequence). The CDR3 DNA sequence: TGTGCCAGCAGCCAACTCTCTGGAAACACCATATATTTT. Its protein is CASSQLSGNTIYF.

About this clone itself: One junction end does not reproduce the germline sequence, and a read error may be involved. The chain couples TRBV7-7 to TRBJ2-1, with TRBD1 identical over 11 bases. The CDR3 consists of 15 residues. Germline loops: CDR1 SSHAT, CDR2 FNYEAQ (reference sequence). Written as DNA, the CDR3 is TGTGCTAGCAGCCCAGGACAGGGGGCGCGGGGTGAGCAGTTCTTC. Protein sequence: CASSPGQGARGEQFF.